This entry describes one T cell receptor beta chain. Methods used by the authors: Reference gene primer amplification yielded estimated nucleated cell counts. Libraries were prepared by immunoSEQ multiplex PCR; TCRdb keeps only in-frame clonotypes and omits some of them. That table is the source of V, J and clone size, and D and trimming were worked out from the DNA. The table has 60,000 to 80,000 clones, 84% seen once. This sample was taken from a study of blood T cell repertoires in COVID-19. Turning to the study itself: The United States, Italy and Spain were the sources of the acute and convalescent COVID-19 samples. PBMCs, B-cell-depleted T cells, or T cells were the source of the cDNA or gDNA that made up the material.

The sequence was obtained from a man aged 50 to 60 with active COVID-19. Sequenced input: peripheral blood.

In DNA, the CDR3 is TGTGCCAGCAGTACCGCGGCCGGAGAGCAGTACTTC. It encodes CASSTAAGEQYF. The chain recombines TRBV2 with TRBJ2-7; the D is unclear. Germline values: CDR1 SNHLY, CDR2 FYNNEI. Trimming cost V 5 bases and J 7 bases, with 12 bases left between them. The CDR3 is 12 amino acids.